This TCR beta chain was identified during a study of blood T cell repertoires in COVID-19. As for the study in general: T cells, B-cell-depleted T cells, or PBMCs supplied cDNA or gDNA.

This clone was picked up one time. Germline assignment: CDR1 KGHSH and CDR2 LQKENI. This CDR3 contains 15 residues. With 3 bases removed from V and 0 bases from J, the gap between germline ends came to 11 bases. Authors' processing steps: Cell counts per sample came from amplifying reference gene primers. The protocol was immunoSEQ multiplex PCR, while the TCRdb copy is restricted to in-frame clones and leaves out a portion. Clonal size and the V and J genes are those of that table, whereas D and trimming came from the DNA. The sample yields around 260,000 clones, about 87% seen once. Sequences were obtained from peripheral blood. This TCR derives from a man between 60 and 75 years old who had recovered from COVID-19. J is TRBJ2-5 and V is TRBV18, with D possibly being TRBD2 (5 bases). This CDR3 is CASSPFTGYQETQYF. The CDR3 DNA follows: TGTGCCAGCTCACCGTTCACGGGGTACCAAGAGACCCAGTACTTC. Combining the CDR3 with reference TRBV18 and TRBJ2-5 gives the whole variable domain NAGVMQNPRHLVRRRGQEARLRCSPMKGHSHVYWYRQLPEEGLKFMVYLQKENIIDESGMPKERFSAEFPKEGPSILRIQQVVRGDSAAYFCASSPFTGYQETQYFGPGTRLLVL.